Shown below are 19 T cell receptor beta chains from a single sample sequenced in a study of blood T cells in healthy people across ages (dated by TCRdb to 2015 to 2017). Receptor libraries were prepared by 5' RACE. Sequencing was performed on an Illumina HiSeq 2500. A second PCR of about 6 to 11 cycles was run with a J-beta primer mix and a sample-barcoded 5' primer. In TCRdb, the public reads were trimmed at Q25 with fastp and aligned with MiXCR, with productive beta chains retained. Duplicate CDR3 protein sequences are folded into a single record with the most common DNA and genes. Present in this sample are over a million distinct CDR3 sequences, under 30% of which were seen just once. Approximately 0.7% of the sample comes from the top ten. The same specimen was also included in a second study, on T cells of mothers and their children.

The specimen was blood. These receptors originate from a girl aged 2 to 10 in good health.

This clonotype was seen more than once but under ten times. The chain links TRBV27 to TRBJ1-5; 12 bases line up with TRBD1. This CDR3 has 15 residues. Germline CDR1 MNHEY, CDR2 SMNVEV (reference sequence). With V trimmed by 4 bases and J by 5 bases, 3 bases remained unmatched. The CDR3 loop is CASSSGTGGYQPQHF. DNA of the CDR3: TGTGCCAGCAGTTCCGGGACAGGGGGCTATCAGCCCCAGCATTTT.

The genes are TRBV6-5 and TRBJ1-1; no definite D call. Trimming took off 7 bases at V and 1 base at J, with 16 bases between the two ends. Per the germline V gene, CDR1 is MNHEY and CDR2 is SVGAGI. The CDR3 loop spans 15 amino acids. CDR3 coding DNA: TGTGCCAGCACCAAGGTAGGGAGGTCGAACACTGAAGCTTTCTTT. Its protein product is CASTKVGRSNTEAFF.

For the CDR3, the DNA is TGTGCCAGCTCTCAAGTGGGGCAGAGCGCAGATACGCAGTATTTT. Its protein product is CASSQVGQSADTQYF. The chain employs TRBV2 and TRBJ2-3, with a tentative D call TRBD1 (5 bases). This CDR3 is built from 15 residues. The germline V gene encodes CDR1 SNHLY and CDR2 FYNNEI. The V end lost 8 bases, the J end lost 4 bases, and 19 bases lay between the germline ends.

The genes are TRBV11-3 and TRBJ2-5; D ambiguous. The J call may be faulty, since TRBJ2-7 better matches the DNA end. The CDR3 loop spans 15 amino acids. Germline assignment: CDR1 SGHNT and CDR2 YENEEA. CDR3 bases: TGTGCCAGCAGCTTAGACCCCAGGCAGAGTAACGAGCAGTACTTC. Translated: CASSLDPRQSNEQYF.

This sequence joins TRBV7-2 and TRBJ1-1; D gene uncertain. The CDR3 covers 14 residues. Looked up from germline, CDR1 is SGHTA and CDR2 is FQGNSA. V was trimmed by 1 base and J by 9 bases, leaving 15 bases between them. This chain's CDR3 is CASSLVGRESQAFF. In DNA, the CDR3 is TGTGCCAGCAGCTTAGTGGGGAGGGAGTCCCAAGCTTTCTTT.

As for this clonotype: One end of the junction varies from germline; a read error may be responsible. The chain uses TRBV5-1 and TRBJ2-5, with D possibly matching TRBD1 (6 bases). Germline CDR1 SGHRS, CDR2 YFSETQ. This CDR3 comprises 14 residues. CDR3 DNA: TGTGCCAGCAGCTTGTCAGGGGATAGGAAGACCCAGTACTTC. The encoded protein is CASSLSGDRKTQYF.

The table lists this clonotype with a few counts. This sequence joins TRBV5-8 and TRBJ1-4; D is uncertain. Germline CDR1 and CDR2: SGHTS and YDEGEE. Trimming stripped 7 bases from V and 1 base from J, with 8 bases between. CDR3 length: 13 residues. CDR3 in amino acids: CASAELTNEKLFF. The CDR3 DNA follows: TGTGCCAGCGCGGAGTTAACTAATGAAAAACTGTTTTTT. The full variable domain, its missing parts supplied by reference TRBV5-8 and TRBJ1-4, is EAGVTQSPTHLIKTRGQQATLRCSPISGHTSVYWYQQALGLGLQFLLWYDEGEERNRGNFPPRFSGRQFPNYSSELNVNALELEDSALYLCASAELTNEKLFFGSGTQLSVL.

In its sample, this clonotype was seen a few times. The chain couples TRBV29-1 to TRBJ2-2; D may be TRBD1 (5 bases). CDR1 is SQVTM, CDR2 ANQGSEA, per germline. V was clipped by 4 bases and J by 2 bases, with 11 bases between them. The CDR3 loop spans 14 amino acids. The CDR3 protein is CSVGGSPNTGELFF. As DNA, the CDR3 is TGCAGCGTTGGGGGCAGTCCCAACACCGGGGAGCTGTTTTTT.

This clonotype was recorded at least ten times. This chain uses TRBV4-3 with TRBJ2-6, with 7 bases aligning to TRBD1. V shed 0 bases, J shed 2 bases, and the junction held 1 base outside the gene matches. Germline V CDR1 and CDR2: LGHNA, YSLEER. The CDR3 is made up of 16 amino acids. The CDR3 loop reads CASSQDQGAGANVLTF. The CDR3 bases are TGCGCCAGCAGCCAAGATCAGGGGGCTGGGGCCAACGTCCTGACTTTC.

A few counts support this clonotype. V gene TRBV4-2 combines with J gene TRBJ2-7; D not certain. The CDR3 spans 13 residues. Trimming took off 0 bases at V and 4 bases at J, with 7 bases between the two ends. Germline V gene data show CDR1 as LGHNA and CDR2 as YNFKEQ. DNA for the CDR3: TGTGCCAGCAGCCAAGAAAACCAGTACGAGCAGTACTTC. Translating it yields CASSQENQYEQYF.

The V and J genes are TRBV29-1 and TRBJ2-7; the match to TRBD2 covers 10 bases. CDR1 and CDR2 (germline): SQVTM, ANQGSEA. The CDR3 consists of 15 residues. With 5 bases clipped from V and 0 bases from J, the junction kept 7 bases outside the gene matches. As DNA, the CDR3 is TGCAGCGTTTGGGGTAGCGGGAGGAGCTCCTACGAGCAGTACTTC. Translation: CSVWGSGRSSYEQYF.

V and J are TRBV6-6 and TRBJ2-2; D not resolved. From germline, CDR1 is MNHNY and CDR2 SVGAGI (reference sequence). Trimming took off 10 bases at V and 5 bases at J, with 17 bases between the two ends. This CDR3 spans 14 amino acids. The CDR3 DNA sequence: TGTGCCACTACGACTCCGAGCTCGACCGGGGAGCTGTTTTTT. Encoded protein: CATTTPSSTGELFF.

The chain uses TRBV3-1 and TRBJ2-5; D is possibly TRBD1 (5 bases). The CDR3 has 13 amino acids. The V gene's germline CDR1 is LGHDT and CDR2 YNNKEL (reference sequence). Trimming removed 3 bases from V and 7 bases from J, with 12 bases in between. The CDR3, as DNA: TGTGCCAGCAGCCATGACAGTGGCGGGACCCAGTACTTC. This encodes CASSHDSGGTQYF.

This clonotype has just a few counts. V is TRBV7-3 and J is TRBJ1-1; D is ambiguous. Germline CDR1 and CDR2: SGHTA and FQGTGA. Trimming stripped 8 bases from V and 11 bases from J, with 15 bases between. CDR3 length equals 11 residues. In DNA, the CDR3 is TGTGCCAGCGGGGTCCAGGAGGCCGCTTTCTTT. Amino acid sequence: CASGVQEAAFF.

The chain has TRBV9 and TRBJ2-1; no reliable D call. V was pared by 0 bases and J by 6 bases, with 4 bases between. The CDR3 has 12 amino acids. Germline CDR1 is SGDLS and CDR2 is YYNGEE. The CDR3 sequence: CASSVGTNEQFF. The CDR3, as DNA: TGTGCCAGCAGCGTAGGGACCAATGAGCAGTTCTTC.

This sequence joins TRBV13 and TRBJ2-7, with 8 bases matching TRBD2. Germline V CDR1 and CDR2: PRHDT, FYEKMQ (reference sequence). This CDR3 is built from 15 residues. J lost 3 bases, V lost 8 bases, and 12 bases had no gene match. The CDR3 DNA sequence: TGTGCCAGCGGTCGTACCGGGACTAGGGGCTACGAGCAGTACTTC. Its translation is CASGRTGTRGYEQYF.

CDR3 coding DNA: TGTGCCAGCAGCTCGGGACAGGGGCTAGGAGAGACCCAGTACTTC. This sequence encodes CASSSGQGLGETQYF. The chain employs TRBV14 and TRBJ2-5, with 10 bases that match TRBD1. V trimming: 5 bases; J trimming: 4 bases; junction bases outside the gene matches: 7. This CDR3 is built from 15 residues. Germline CDR1 and CDR2: SGHDN and FVKESK.

The rearrangement links TRBV20-1 to TRBJ2-1, with 12 bases matching TRBD2. CDR3 size: 15 residues. Germline CDR1 and CDR2: DFQATT and SNEGSKA (reference sequence). Trimming at V came to 5 bases and at J to 3 bases, leaving 5 bases not matched to a gene. The CDR3 reads CSARPGLAGYNEQFF. The CDR3 DNA follows: TGCAGTGCTCGCCCGGGACTAGCGGGCTACAATGAGCAGTTCTTC.

V usage is TRBV20-1 and J usage is TRBJ1-6, with D tentatively TRBD1 (6 bases). The CDR3 length is 15 residues. V was clipped by 0 bases and J by 10 bases, with 16 bases between them. CDR1 and CDR2 from the germline V gene are DFQATT and SNEGSKA (reference sequence). This CDR3 is CSAREGGRAGSPLHF. For the CDR3, the DNA is TGCAGTGCTAGAGAGGGGGGCAGGGCAGGCTCACCCCTCCACTTT.